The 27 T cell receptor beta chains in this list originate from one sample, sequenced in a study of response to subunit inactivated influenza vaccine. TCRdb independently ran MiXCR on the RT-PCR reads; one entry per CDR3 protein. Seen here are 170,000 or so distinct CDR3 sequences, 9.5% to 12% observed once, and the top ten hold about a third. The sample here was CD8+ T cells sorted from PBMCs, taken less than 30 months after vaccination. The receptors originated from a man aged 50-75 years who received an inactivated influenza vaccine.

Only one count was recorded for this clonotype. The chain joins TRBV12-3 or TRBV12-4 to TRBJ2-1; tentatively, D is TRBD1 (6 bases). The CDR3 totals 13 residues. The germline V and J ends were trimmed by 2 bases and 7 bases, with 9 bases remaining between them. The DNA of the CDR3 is TGTGCCAGCAGTTTACAACAGGGAAATGAGCAGTTCTTC. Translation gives CASSLQQGNEQFF.

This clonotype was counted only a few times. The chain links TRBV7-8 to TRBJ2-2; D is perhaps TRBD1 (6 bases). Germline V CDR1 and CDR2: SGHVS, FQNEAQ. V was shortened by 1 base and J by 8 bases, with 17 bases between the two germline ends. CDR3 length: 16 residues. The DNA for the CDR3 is TGTGCCAGCAGCTTAGTATCTGTGGGGGCCTTGGGGGAGCTGTTTTTT. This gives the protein CASSLVSVGALGELFF.

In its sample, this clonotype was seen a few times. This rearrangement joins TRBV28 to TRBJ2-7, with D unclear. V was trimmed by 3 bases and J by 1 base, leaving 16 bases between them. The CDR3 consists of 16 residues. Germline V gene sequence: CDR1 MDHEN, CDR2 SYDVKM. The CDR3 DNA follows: TGTGCCAGCAGTTTGGTTCGAGTGGCACCTTCCTACGAGCAGTACTTC. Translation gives CASSLVRVAPSYEQYF.

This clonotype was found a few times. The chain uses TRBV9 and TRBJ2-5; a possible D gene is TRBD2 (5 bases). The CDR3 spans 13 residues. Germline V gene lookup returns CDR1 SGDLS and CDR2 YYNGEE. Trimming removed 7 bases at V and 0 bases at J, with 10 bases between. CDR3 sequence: CASRGGNQETQYF. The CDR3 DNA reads TGTGCCAGCCGGGGTGGGAACCAAGAGACCCAGTACTTC.

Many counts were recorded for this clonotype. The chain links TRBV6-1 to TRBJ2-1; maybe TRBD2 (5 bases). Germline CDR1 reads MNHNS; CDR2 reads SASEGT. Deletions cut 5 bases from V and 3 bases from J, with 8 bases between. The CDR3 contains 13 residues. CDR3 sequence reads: CASSPGIYNEQFF. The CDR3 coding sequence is TGTGCCAGCAGTCCCGGGATCTACAATGAGCAGTTCTTC.

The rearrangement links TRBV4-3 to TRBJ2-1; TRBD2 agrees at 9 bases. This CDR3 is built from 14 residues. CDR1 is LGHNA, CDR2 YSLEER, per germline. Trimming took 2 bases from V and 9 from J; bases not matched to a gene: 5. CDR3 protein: CASSQSGTSREQFF. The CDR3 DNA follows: TGCGCCAGCAGCCAATCCGGGACTAGCCGTGAGCAGTTCTTC.

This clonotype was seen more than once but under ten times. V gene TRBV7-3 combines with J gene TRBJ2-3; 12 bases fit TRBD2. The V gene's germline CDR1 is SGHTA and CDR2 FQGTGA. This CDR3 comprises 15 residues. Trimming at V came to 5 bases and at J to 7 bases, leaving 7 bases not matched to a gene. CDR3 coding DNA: TGTGCCAGCAGCCCAACTAGCGGGAGGTACAATACGCAGTATTTT. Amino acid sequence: CASSPTSGRYNTQYF.

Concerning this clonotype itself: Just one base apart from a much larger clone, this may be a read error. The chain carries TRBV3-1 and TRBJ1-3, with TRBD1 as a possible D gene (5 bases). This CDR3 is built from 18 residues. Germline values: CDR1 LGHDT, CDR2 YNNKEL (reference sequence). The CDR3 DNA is TGTGCCAGCTGCCAAGGAGGGATAAACAGGATTTCTGGAAACACCATATATTTT. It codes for CASCQGGINRISGNTIYF.

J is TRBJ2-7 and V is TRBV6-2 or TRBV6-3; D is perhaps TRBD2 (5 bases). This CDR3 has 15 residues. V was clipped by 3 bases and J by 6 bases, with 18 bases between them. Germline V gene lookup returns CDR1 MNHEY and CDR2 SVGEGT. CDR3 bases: TGTGCCAGCAGTTATCCGGCGGGTTCCCCTCCCGAGCAGTACTTC. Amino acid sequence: CASSYPAGSPPEQYF.

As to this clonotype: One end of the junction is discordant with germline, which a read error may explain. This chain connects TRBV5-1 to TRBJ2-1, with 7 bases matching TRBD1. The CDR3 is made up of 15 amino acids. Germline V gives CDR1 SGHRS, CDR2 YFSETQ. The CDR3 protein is CVSSPGTVGWNEQFF. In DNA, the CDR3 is TGCGTCAGCAGTCCCGGGACAGTAGGCTGGAATGAGCAGTTCTTC. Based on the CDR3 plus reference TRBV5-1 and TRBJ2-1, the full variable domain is KAGVTQTPRYLIKTRGQQVTLSCSPISGHRSVSWYQQTPGQGLQFLFEYFSETQRNKGNFPGRFSGRQFSNSRSEMNVSTLELGDSALYLCVSSPGTVGWNEQFFGPGTRLTVL.

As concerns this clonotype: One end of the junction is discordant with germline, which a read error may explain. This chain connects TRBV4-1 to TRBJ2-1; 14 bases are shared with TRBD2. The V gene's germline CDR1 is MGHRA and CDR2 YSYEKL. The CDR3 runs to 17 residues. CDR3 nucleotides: TGCGCCAGCAGCCAAAGCCCCGGGACTAGCGGGGGCAATCAGCAGTTCTTC. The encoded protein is CASSQSPGTSGGNQQFF.

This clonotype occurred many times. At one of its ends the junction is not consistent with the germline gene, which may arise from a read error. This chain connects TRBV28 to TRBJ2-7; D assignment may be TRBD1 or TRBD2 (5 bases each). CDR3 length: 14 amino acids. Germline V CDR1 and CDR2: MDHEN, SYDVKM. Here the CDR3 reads CASTLRDLYYEQYF. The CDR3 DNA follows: TGTGCCAGCACTTTAAGGGACCTTTACTACGAGCAGTACTTC.

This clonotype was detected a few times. In nucleotides, the CDR3 is TGTGCCAGCAGTCCGTCGGACTCTCCCTTAGAGACCCAGTACTTC. Its protein is CASSPSDSPLETQYF. The genes are TRBV7-8 and TRBJ2-5; D perhaps matches TRBD2 (5 bases). The CDR3 length is 15 residues. Trimming took 6 bases from V and 4 from J, leaving 18 bases between them. Germline V CDR1 and CDR2: SGHVS, FQNEAQ.

The CDR3 region has the DNA TGTGCCAGCAGTCCCTGGACAGGGGGCAGTGAAGCTTTCTTT. Its translation: CASSPWTGGSEAFF. This sequence joins TRBV27 and TRBJ1-1; 11 bases align to TRBD1. The CDR3 extends over 14 amino acids. Trimming cost V 5 bases and J 7 bases; bases outside gene matches: 6. Germline V CDR1 and CDR2: MNHEY, SMNVEV (reference sequence).

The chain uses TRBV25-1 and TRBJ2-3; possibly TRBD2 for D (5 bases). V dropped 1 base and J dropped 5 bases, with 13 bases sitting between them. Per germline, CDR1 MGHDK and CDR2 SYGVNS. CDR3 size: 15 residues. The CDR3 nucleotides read TGTGCCAGCAGTGAATTTGAGACTACTAGAGATACGCAGTATTTT. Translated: CASSEFETTRDTQYF.

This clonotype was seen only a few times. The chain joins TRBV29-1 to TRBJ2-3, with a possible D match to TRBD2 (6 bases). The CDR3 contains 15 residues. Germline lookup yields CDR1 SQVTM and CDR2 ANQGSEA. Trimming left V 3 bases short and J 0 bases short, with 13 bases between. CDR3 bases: TGCAGCGTTGAGGCGGGGTTATCTAGCACAGATACGCAGTATTTT. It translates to CSVEAGLSSTDTQYF.

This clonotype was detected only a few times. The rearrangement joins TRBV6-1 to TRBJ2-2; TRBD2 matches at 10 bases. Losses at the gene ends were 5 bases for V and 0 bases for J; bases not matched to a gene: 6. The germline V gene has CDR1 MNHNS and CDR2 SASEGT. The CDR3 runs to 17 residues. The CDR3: CASSPPGLATNTGELFF. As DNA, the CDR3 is TGTGCCAGCAGTCCGCCGGGACTAGCGACGAACACCGGGGAGCTGTTTTTT.

This CDR3 reads CASSLGYNQPQHF. CDR3 DNA sequence: TGTGCCAGCAGCCTGGGGTATAATCAGCCCCAGCATTTT. The gene calls are TRBV5-6 and TRBJ1-5; D call uncertain. Germline CDR1 SGHDT, CDR2 YYEEEE. Trimming left V 4 bases short and J 4 bases short, with 9 bases between. The CDR3 is 13 amino acids. The full variable domain, rest sourced from reference TRBV5-6 and TRBJ1-5, is DAGVTQSPTHLIKTRGQQVTLRCSPKSGHDTVSWYQQALGQGPQFIFQYYEEEERQRGNFPDRFSGHQFPNYSSELNVNALLLGDSALYLCASSLGYNQPQHFGDGTRLSIL.

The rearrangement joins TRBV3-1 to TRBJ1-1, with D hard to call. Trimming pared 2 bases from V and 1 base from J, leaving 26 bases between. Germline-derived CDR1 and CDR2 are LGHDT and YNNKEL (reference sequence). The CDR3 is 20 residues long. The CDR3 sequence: CASSQRVHWYNAAGNTEAFF. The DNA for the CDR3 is TGTGCCAGCAGCCAACGGGTCCATTGGTATAATGCTGCGGGGAACACTGAAGCTTTCTTT.

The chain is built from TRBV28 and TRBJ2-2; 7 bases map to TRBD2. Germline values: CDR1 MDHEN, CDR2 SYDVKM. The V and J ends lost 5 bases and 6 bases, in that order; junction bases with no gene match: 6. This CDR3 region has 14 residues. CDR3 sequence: CASSPGREAGELFF. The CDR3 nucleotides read TGTGCCAGCAGTCCCGGACGGGAGGCCGGGGAGCTGTTTTTT.

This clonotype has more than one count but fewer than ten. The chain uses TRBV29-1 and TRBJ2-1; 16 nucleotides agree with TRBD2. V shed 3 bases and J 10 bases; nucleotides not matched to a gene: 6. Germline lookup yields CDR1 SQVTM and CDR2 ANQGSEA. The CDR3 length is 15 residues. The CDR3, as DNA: TGCAGCGTTGAGGGGACTAGCGGGAGGGCTCGGGAGCAGTTCTTC. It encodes CSVEGTSGRAREQFF.

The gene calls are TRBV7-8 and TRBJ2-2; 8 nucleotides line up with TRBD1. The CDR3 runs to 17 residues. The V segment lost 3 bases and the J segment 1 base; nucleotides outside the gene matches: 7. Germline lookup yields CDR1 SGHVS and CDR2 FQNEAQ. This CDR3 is CASSFQFGQGNTGELFF. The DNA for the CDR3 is TGTGCCAGCAGCTTCCAGTTTGGACAGGGGAACACCGGGGAGCTGTTTTTT.

The CDR3 nucleotides are TGTGCCAGCAGCCAGGAGACACCAGGAAAGCCCTATGGCTACACCTTC. Translation: CASSQETPGKPYGYTF. The chain carries TRBV3-1 and TRBJ1-2, with D hard to call. The CDR3 is 16 amino acids. Germline V gene sequence: CDR1 LGHDT, CDR2 YNNKEL (reference sequence). V was cut by 3 bases and J by 4 bases, with 18 bases left in between.

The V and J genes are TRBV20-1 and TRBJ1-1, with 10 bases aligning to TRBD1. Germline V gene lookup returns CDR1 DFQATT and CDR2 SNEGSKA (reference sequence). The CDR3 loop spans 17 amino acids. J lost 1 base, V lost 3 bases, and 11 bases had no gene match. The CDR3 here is CSARLPNRDRGNTEAFF. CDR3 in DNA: TGCAGTGCTAGGTTACCGAACCGGGACAGGGGGAACACTGAAGCTTTCTTT.

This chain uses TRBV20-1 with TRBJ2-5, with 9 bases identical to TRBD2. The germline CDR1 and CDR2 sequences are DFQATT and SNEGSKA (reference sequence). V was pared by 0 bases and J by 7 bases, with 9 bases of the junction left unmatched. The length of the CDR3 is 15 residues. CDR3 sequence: CSARDYLAGLGTQYF. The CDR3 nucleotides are TGCAGTGCTAGAGATTACCTAGCGGGGCTGGGGACCCAGTACTTC.

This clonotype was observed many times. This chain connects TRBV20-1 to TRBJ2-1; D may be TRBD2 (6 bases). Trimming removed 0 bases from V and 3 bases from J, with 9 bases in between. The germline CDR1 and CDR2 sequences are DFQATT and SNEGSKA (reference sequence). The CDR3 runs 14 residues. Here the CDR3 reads CSARDGRGYNEQFF. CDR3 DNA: TGCAGTGCTAGAGATGGGCGGGGCTACAATGAGCAGTTCTTC.

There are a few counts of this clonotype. The DNA of the CDR3 is TGTGCCAGCAGCTTATTTGGGGGAGCGCAGTATTTT. Its protein product is CASSLFGGAQYF. The chain uses TRBV7-2 and TRBJ2-3, with D possibly called TRBD1 or TRBD2 (5 bases each). CDR1 and CDR2 from the germline V gene are SGHTA and FQGNSA. This CDR3 contains 12 residues. V was pared by 2 bases and J by 10 bases, with 10 bases between. The full variable domain, in which reference TRBV7-2 and TRBJ2-3 provide the parts outside the CDR3, is GAGVSQSPSNKVTEKGKDVELRCDPISGHTALYWYRQSLGQGLEFLIYFQGNSAPDKSGLPSDRFSAERTGGSVSTLTIQRTQQEDSAVYLCASSLFGGAQYFGPGTRLTVL.